These 28 T cell receptor beta chains originate from one sample sequenced in a study of T-cell reconstitution after alpha-beta-depleted transplantation in children (dated by TCRdb to about 2016). Preparation of the library involved PCR. The reads were generated on an Illumina HiSeq 2500. Molecular barcoding was employed in the preparation of TCR libraries, with unique molecular identifiers being used to normalize TCRbeta repertoire quantification. TCRdb took the public reads, trimmed them with fastp at Q25, ran MiXCR for clone calling and kept in-frame beta chains. Each CDR3 protein gets just one entry, which takes the most common genes and DNA from the rows behind it. This sample comprises 300,000 to 400,000 distinct CDR3 sequences, around 25% of them detected only once. The ten most abundant clones make up roughly 9.7% of the sample. Taken with the paper, the label for treatment or condition translates to: allogeneic hematopoietic cell transplantation with graft depleted of TCRalphabeta T cells and CD19 B cells.

Here the sequenced sample was PBMCs, mostly from graft donor cells, taken 180 days after TCRalphabeta/CD19-depleted stem cell transplant. The receptors come from a male patient between 10 and 17 years old who had a stem cell transplant for acute lymphoblastic leukemia, so the T cells may come from the graft donor.

This chain links TRBV7-6 with TRBJ2-3, with TRBD2 identical over 10 bases. V lost 5 bases and J lost 5; bases outside the gene matches: 16. This CDR3 contains 18 residues. The V gene's germline CDR1 is SGHVS and CDR2 FNYEAQ. The chain's CDR3 is CASSPIFTASGRGDTQYF. For the CDR3, the DNA is TGTGCCAGCAGCCCAATTTTTACAGCTAGCGGGAGAGGAGATACGCAGTATTTT.

This clonotype was observed a few times. The V and J genes are TRBV5-1 and TRBJ2-3, with 7 bases aligning to TRBD2. CDR1 and CDR2 from the germline V gene are SGHRS and YFSETQ. The ends lost 1 base at V and 4 bases at J; junction bases unmatched: 9. The CDR3 is 16 amino acids. For the CDR3, the DNA is TGCGCCAGCAGCTTGAATCCCGGGGAGGGGTCAGATACGCAGTATTTT. Its translation: CASSLNPGEGSDTQYF.

This clonotype was seen only a few times. V and J are TRBV25-1 and TRBJ2-5; TRBD1 might be the D (5 bases). The CDR3 length is 14 residues. Germline CDR1 reads MGHDK; CDR2 reads SYGVNS. V was pared by 0 bases and J by 4 bases, with 9 bases between. CDR3 residues: CASSEYGRAETQYF. The CDR3 DNA is TGTGCCAGCAGTGAATATGGCAGGGCAGAGACCCAGTACTTC.

This clonotype has a handful of counts. The V and J genes are TRBV3-1 and TRBJ2-2; 14 nucleotides match TRBD2. The CDR3 covers 18 residues. Per the germline V gene, CDR1 is LGHDT and CDR2 is YNNKEL (reference sequence). After removal of 4 bases from V and 5 bases from J, the junction contained 9 bases not matched to a gene. CDR3 sequence: CASSLLPGLAGVTGELFF. The CDR3 nucleotides are TGTGCCAGCAGCCTCCTCCCGGGACTAGCGGGAGTAACCGGGGAGCTGTTTTTT.

The rearrangement uses TRBV7-9 and TRBJ2-6; maybe TRBD2 (6 bases). The V end lost 11 bases, the J end lost 4 bases, and 24 bases lay between the germline ends. This CDR3 has 17 residues. Germline V gene data show CDR1 as SEHNR and CDR2 as FQNEAQ (reference sequence). CDR3 coding DNA: TGTGCCGGGGGTACGGTAGCGGACCCGGGAGGGGCCAACGTCCTGACTTTC. Its translation is CAGGTVADPGGANVLTF.

As regards this clonotype: One end of the junction is discordant with germline, which a read error may explain. As DNA, the CDR3 is TGTGCCACCAGCAGAGGTACTAGCGGGAGTCAGGCCTACAGTGAGCAGTTCTTC. Its protein is CATSRGTSGSQAYSEQFF. V usage is TRBV15 and J usage is TRBJ2-1; 11 nucleotides agree with TRBD2. CDR3 length: 18 amino acids. The germline gives CDR1 LNHNV, CDR2 YYDKDF (reference sequence).

V is TRBV5-1 and J is TRBJ2-5, with a tentative D call TRBD1 (5 bases). CDR1 is SGHRS, CDR2 YFSETQ, per germline. The CDR3 is 14 amino acids. The V end lost 0 bases, the J end lost 5 bases, and 11 bases lay between the germline ends. The CDR3 here is CASSLDGAGETQYF. The CDR3 DNA follows: TGCGCCAGCAGCTTGGATGGGGCAGGGGAGACCCAGTACTTC.

The chain has TRBV20-1 and TRBJ1-5, with D hard to call. CDR3 length: 15 residues. Trimming took off 0 bases at V and 7 bases at J, with 16 bases between the two ends. CDR1 DFQATT and CDR2 SNEGSKA come from the germline V gene (reference sequence). The CDR3 loop is CSARDSTADWQPQHF. CDR3 coding DNA: TGCAGTGCTAGAGATAGTACAGCCGATTGGCAGCCCCAGCATTTT.

The chain carries TRBV7-2 and TRBJ2-1; 7 nucleotides line up with TRBD2. Trimming took 6 bases from V and 0 from J; bases not matched to a gene: 8. The CDR3 loop spans 16 amino acids. Germline-derived CDR1 and CDR2 are SGHTA and FQGNSA. The CDR3 here is CASRQEGGSSYNEQFF. The CDR3 DNA sequence: TGTGCCAGCAGACAAGAAGGCGGGAGCTCCTACAATGAGCAGTTCTTC.

This clonotype was seen repeatedly, ten times or more. The chain combines TRBV2 with TRBJ1-1, with a possible D match to TRBD1 (5 bases). Trimming stripped 6 bases from V and 2 bases from J, with 10 bases between. CDR1 SNHLY and CDR2 FYNNEI come from the germline V gene. The CDR3 extends over 13 amino acids. CDR3 protein: CASSLDRNTEAFF. CDR3 DNA: TGTGCCAGCAGCCTTGACAGAAACACTGAAGCTTTCTTT.

The V gene is TRBV9, the J gene TRBJ1-1, with D perhaps TRBD1 (6 bases). In germline, CDR1 is SGDLS, CDR2 YYNGEE. Trimming pared 4 bases from V and 0 bases from J, leaving 13 bases between. CDR3 length: 15 residues. The CDR3 DNA reads as TGTGCCAGCAGCCCTCGGACAGCCTTGAACACTGAAGCTTTCTTT. Protein: CASSPRTALNTEAFF. The whole variable domain, filled in from reference TRBV9 and TRBJ1-1, reads DSGVTQTPKHLITATGQRVTLRCSPRSGDLSVYWYQQSLDQGLQFLIQYYNGEERAKGNILERFSAQQFPDLHSELNLSSLELGDSALYFCASSPRTALNTEAFFGQGTRLTVV.

The gene calls are TRBV7-9 and TRBJ2-3, with D perhaps matching TRBD2 (6 bases). From germline, CDR1 is SEHNR and CDR2 FQNEAQ (reference sequence). The CDR3 runs 16 residues. Trimming removed 0 bases at V and 0 bases at J, with 10 bases between. CDR3 loop: CASSLADYRSTDTQYF. CDR3 DNA: TGTGCCAGCAGCTTAGCGGACTACCGTAGCACAGATACGCAGTATTTT.

This rearrangement joins TRBV5-1 to TRBJ2-2, with 7 bases that match TRBD2. There are 16 residues in the CDR3. The germline gives CDR1 SGHRS, CDR2 YFSETQ. V lost 1 base to trimming and J lost 2 bases; unmatched junction nucleotides: 5. CDR3 sequence (DNA): TGCGCCAGCAGCTTGTCTAGCGGAGGAAACACCGGGGAGCTGTTTTTT. Residues: CASSLSSGGNTGELFF.

The rearrangement uses TRBV9 and TRBJ2-7; D may be TRBD2 (6 bases). Looked up from germline, CDR1 is SGDLS and CDR2 is YYNGEE. The V end was cut by 4 bases, the J end by 3 bases, with 14 bases between. The CDR3 runs to 14 residues. Written as DNA, the CDR3 is TGTGCCAGCAGCCCTACTAGCTCCTACTACGAGCAGTACTTC. It translates to CASSPTSSYYEQYF.

A few counts support this clonotype. The chain recombines TRBV15 with TRBJ1-1; D might be TRBD1 (6 bases). This CDR3 is 15 amino acids long. Germline CDR1 reads LNHNV; CDR2 reads YYDKDF (reference sequence). Trimming left V 2 bases short and J 1 base short, with 11 bases between. CDR3 sequence reads: CATSRWTVANTEAFF. CDR3 DNA sequence: TGTGCCACCAGCAGATGGACAGTCGCGAACACTGAAGCTTTCTTT.

J is TRBJ2-1 and V is TRBV7-9; TRBD1 or TRBD2 may be the D gene (5 bases each). Deletions cut 6 bases from V and 5 bases from J, with 11 bases between. The CDR3 consists of 13 residues. Germline-derived CDR1 and CDR2 are SEHNR and FQNEAQ (reference sequence). CDR3 sequence: CASRGTEDNEQFF. DNA of the CDR3: TGTGCCAGCAGGGGGACGGAGGACAATGAGCAGTTCTTC. The full variable domain, completed using reference TRBV7-9 and TRBJ2-1, is DTGVSQNPRHKITKRGQNVTFRCDPISEHNRLYWYRQTLGQGPEFLTYFQNEAQLEKSRLLSDRFSAERPKGSFSTLEIQRTEQGDSAMYLCASRGTEDNEQFFGPGTRLTVL.

This clonotype appeared a single time. The chain recombines TRBV24-1 with TRBJ2-2; D ambiguous. From germline, CDR1 is KGHDR and CDR2 SFDVKD. V shed 5 bases and J shed 9 bases, with 15 bases lying between them. The CDR3 runs 14 residues. CDR3 region: CATSAATSERELFF. In DNA, the CDR3 is TGTGCCACCAGTGCCGCCACGAGCGAGCGGGAGCTGTTTTTT.

This chain connects TRBV2 to TRBJ2-7, with 7 nucleotides matching TRBD2. This CDR3 contains 15 residues. Germline CDR1 is SNHLY and CDR2 is FYNNEI. V shed 6 bases and J 0 bases; nucleotides not matched to a gene: 8. CDR3 amino acids: CASSPLAVNSYEQYF. For the CDR3, the DNA is TGTGCCAGCAGCCCGCTAGCGGTTAACTCCTACGAGCAGTACTTC.

This clonotype was observed a few times. The CDR3 nucleotides read TGCAGTGCCGTAGGACTAGCGGGAGTGGCAGATACGCAGTATTTT. It translates to CSAVGLAGVADTQYF. The gene calls are TRBV20-1 and TRBJ2-3, with 13 bases lining up with TRBD2. V was clipped by 6 bases and J by 4 bases; unmatched bases: 7. Germline CDR1 reads DFQATT; CDR2 reads SNEGSKA (reference sequence). The CDR3 spans 15 residues.

This clonotype came up a few times. J is TRBJ1-4 and V is TRBV7-9; D gene ambiguous. Trimming removed 5 bases at V and 7 bases at J, with 17 bases between. The germline gives CDR1 SEHNR, CDR2 FQNEAQ (reference sequence). CDR3 length equals 15 residues. CDR3 nucleotides: TGTGCCAGCAGCCTTCGTCCCCTCGGAGGTGAAAAACTGTTTTTT. As protein: CASSLRPLGGEKLFF.

The gene calls are TRBV2 and TRBJ2-5, with 12 bases lining up with TRBD2. The V gene's germline CDR1 is SNHLY and CDR2 FYNNEI. J lost 5 bases, V lost 4 bases, and 5 bases had no gene match. The CDR3 sequence is 15 residues long. In nucleotides, the CDR3 is TGTGCCAGCAGTGGACTAGCGGGAGAGGGTGAGACCCAGTACTTC. It encodes CASSGLAGEGETQYF.

The chain combines TRBV10-3 with TRBJ2-3, with 15 bases aligning to TRBD2. The CDR3 covers 16 residues. V was pared by 6 bases and J by 3 bases, with 4 bases of the junction left unmatched. Germline CDR1 and CDR2: ENHRY and SYGVKD. The CDR3 here is CAIRDGLAGGTDTQYF. DNA for the CDR3: TGTGCCATCAGAGACGGACTAGCGGGAGGGACAGATACGCAGTATTTT.

This clonotype showed up just a few times. The chain is built from TRBV20-1 and TRBJ2-6, with a weak D call TRBD1 (6 bases). V was cut by 6 bases and J by 1 base, with 7 bases left in between. The CDR3 has 13 amino acids. The germline CDR1 and CDR2 sequences are DFQATT and SNEGSKA (reference sequence). The CDR3 DNA reads as TGCAGTGCAAGGGGGTCTGGGGCCAACGTCCTGACTTTC. Protein sequence: CSARGSGANVLTF.

The chain is built from TRBV14 and TRBJ2-6; D is uncertain. Germline V gives CDR1 SGHDN, CDR2 FVKESK. The CDR3 contains 14 residues. Trimming removed 2 bases at V and 7 bases at J, with 9 bases between. The CDR3 DNA sequence: TGTGCCAGCAGCCAACAATGGGGAGCCAACGTCCTGACTTTC. It specifies CASSQQWGANVLTF.

The J gene is TRBJ1-1, the V gene TRBV29-1; D is ambiguous. Trimming left V 0 bases short and J 1 base short, with 6 bases between. Germline loops: CDR1 SQVTM, CDR2 ANQGSEA. The CDR3 length is 13 residues. In nucleotides, the CDR3 is TGCAGCGTTGAAGATTGGGGGAACACTGAAGCTTTCTTT. Translating gives CSVEDWGNTEAFF.

This clonotype was counted between two and nine times. The CDR3 region is CASSLVSTAWGQYF. The DNA of the CDR3 is TGCGCCAGCAGCTTGGTATCGACAGCCTGGGGGCAGTACTTC. The chain has TRBV5-1 and TRBJ2-7; D might be TRBD1 (5 bases). V lost 0 bases, J lost 9 bases, and 16 bases lay in between. Germline V lookup: CDR1 SGHRS, CDR2 YFSETQ. This CDR3 region has 14 residues.

Regarding this clonotype: Sequence at one end of the junction differs from germline and may be a read error. The chain is built from TRBV5-1 and TRBJ2-2; the D gene is possibly TRBD1 (6 bases). Germline V gene lookup returns CDR1 SGHRS and CDR2 YFSETQ. This CDR3 has 15 residues. The CDR3 nucleotides read TGCGCCAACAGCTGGACAGCTAGCAAGTCCGGGGAGCTGTTTTTT. This translates into CANSWTASKSGELFF.

The chain couples TRBV4-1 to TRBJ2-1; D might be TRBD2 (5 bases). The CDR3 sequence is 17 residues long. Germline V gives CDR1 MGHRA, CDR2 YSYEKL. Trimming took 0 bases from V and 3 from J, leaving 15 bases between them. CDR3: CASSQDPYGSVYNEQFF. The CDR3 DNA sequence: TGCGCCAGCAGCCAAGACCCCTATGGTAGCGTCTACAATGAGCAGTTCTTC.